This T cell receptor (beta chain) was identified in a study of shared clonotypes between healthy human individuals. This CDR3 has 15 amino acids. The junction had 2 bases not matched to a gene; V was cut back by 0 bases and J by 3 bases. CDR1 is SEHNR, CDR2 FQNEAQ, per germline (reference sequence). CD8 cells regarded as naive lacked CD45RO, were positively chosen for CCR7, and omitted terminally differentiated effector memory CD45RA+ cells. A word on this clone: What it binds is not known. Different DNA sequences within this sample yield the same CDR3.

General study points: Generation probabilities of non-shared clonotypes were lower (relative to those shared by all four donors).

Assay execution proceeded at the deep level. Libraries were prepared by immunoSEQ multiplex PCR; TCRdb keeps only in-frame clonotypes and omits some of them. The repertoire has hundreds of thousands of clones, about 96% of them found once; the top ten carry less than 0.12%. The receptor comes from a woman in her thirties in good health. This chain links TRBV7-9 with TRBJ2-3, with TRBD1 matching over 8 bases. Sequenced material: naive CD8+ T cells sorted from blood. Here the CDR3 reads CASSLAQGGTDTQYF. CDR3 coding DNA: TGTGCCAGCAGCTTAGCACAGGGGGGTACAGATACGCAGTATTTT.